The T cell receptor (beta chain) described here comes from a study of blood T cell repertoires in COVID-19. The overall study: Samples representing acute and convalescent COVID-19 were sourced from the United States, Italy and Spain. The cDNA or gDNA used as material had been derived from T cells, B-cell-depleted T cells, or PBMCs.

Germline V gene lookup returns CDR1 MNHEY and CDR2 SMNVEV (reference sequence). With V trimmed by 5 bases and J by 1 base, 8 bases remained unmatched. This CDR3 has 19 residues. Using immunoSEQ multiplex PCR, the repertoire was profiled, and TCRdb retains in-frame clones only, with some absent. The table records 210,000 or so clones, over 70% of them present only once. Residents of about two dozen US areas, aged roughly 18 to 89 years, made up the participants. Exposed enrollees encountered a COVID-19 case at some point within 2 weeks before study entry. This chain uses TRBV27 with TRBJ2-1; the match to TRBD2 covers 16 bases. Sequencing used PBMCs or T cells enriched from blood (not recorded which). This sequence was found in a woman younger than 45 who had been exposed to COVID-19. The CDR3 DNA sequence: TGTGCCAGCAGTGACAGGGGGGGACTAGCGGGAGGGTCCTACAATGAGCAGTTCTTC. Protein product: CASSDRGGLAGGSYNEQFF.